This T cell receptor beta chain was sequenced for a study of Ad26.COV2.S vaccination and SARS-CoV-2 variants. TCRdb's table, derived via immunoSEQ multiplex PCR, lists solely in-frame clones and lacks some. The sample holds roughly 350,000 clones; 75% to 90% are singletons and the top ten take about 10%. V gave up 3 bases and J gave up 5 bases, with 4 bases separating them. CDR1 is MNHEY, CDR2 SMNVEV, per germline (reference sequence). The CDR3 consists of 12 residues. Sample treatment: some 20 received Ad26.COV2.S at low or high dose, single or two shots; 5 received placebo; per-sample allocation not given. Sample collection was performed on day 63 after the first vaccine or placebo injection. Vaccine was an Ad26 vector expressing Wuhan-strain SARS-CoV-2 spike.

The sequence was collected from a person between 18 and 65 years old who received the Ad26.COV2.S COVID-19 vaccine or a placebo. V is TRBV27 and J is TRBJ2-2; D is ambiguous. Sequencing used peripheral blood, obtained in a trial of Ad26.COV2.S vaccine versus placebo. This CDR3 reads CASSFITGELFF. In DNA, the CDR3 is TGTGCCAGCAGTTTCATAACCGGGGAGCTGTTTTTT.